The present entry profiles one T cell receptor beta chain with its context. No antigen is known for it. This specimen comes from a study of T cell repertoires in cytomegalovirus infection. This CDR3 has 14 residues. Germline CDR1 ENHRY, CDR2 SYGVKD. Trimming removed 4 bases from V and 7 bases from J; junction bases left unmatched: 4. Each CDR3 protein is one row after TCRdb ran MiXCR on the reads. Among 150,000 to 200,000 distinct CDR3 sequences listed, approximately 15% were seen once. Overall study results and limits: In two of eight donors, the top clonotype was HLA-C-restricted CMV-specific.

The sample comprised PBMCs. This sequence joins TRBV10-3 and TRBJ2-1; 10 nucleotides match TRBD1. This sequence originates from a human donor in good health (CMV status not recorded). Some clones in this sample may be carry-over from other donors' samples. The CDR3 loop reads CAISGQGAWNEQFF. The CDR3 DNA reads as TGTGCCATCAGTGGACAGGGGGCTTGGAATGAGCAGTTCTTC.